This TCR beta chain emerged from a study of T cell changes during pregnancy in multiple sclerosis. Some clones are missing from TCRdb's copy, which holds only in-frame ones; the method was immunoSEQ multiplex PCR. This table holds tens of thousands of clones, just over 90% found once. In germline, CDR1 is SGHRS, CDR2 YFSETQ. The CDR3 loop spans 18 amino acids. V gave up 0 bases and J gave up 3 bases; unmatched junction bases: 11. This clone came up once. Sequenced here: CD4+ T cells from peripheral blood mononuclear cells, sampled after pregnancy. This TCR was recovered from a female donor with multiple sclerosis, enrolled in a pregnancy study. The genes are TRBV5-1 and TRBJ2-7, with 11 bases matching TRBD2. CDR3 nucleotide sequence: TGCGCCAGCAGCTTGGAGAATAGCGGGAGGGCCTCAGTCTACGAGCAGTACTTC. This translates into CASSLENSGRASVYEQYF.